This T cell receptor (beta chain) comes out of a study of regulatory T cells in long-lasting Graves disease. Study context: Persistence in Graves' disease required over 5 years of antithyroid drugs plus positive TSH receptor antibodies. Study-wide results and caveats: Persistent patients had a count of shared public clonotypes (around 2,700) that exceeded that of new patients (about 870). Lower TCR diversity was seen in persistent Graves' patients than in newly diagnosed ones. Among samples with persistent disease, TRBV28, TRBJ1-2 and TRBJ2-5 were favored.

V lost 6 bases, J lost 0 bases, and 3 bases stayed unmatched. Germline CDR1 and CDR2: DFQATT and SNEGSKA (reference sequence). This CDR3 is built from 15 residues. Library construction for TCR beta used iRepertoire HTBI primers and Arm-PCR of CDR3 regions. A single record per CDR3 protein comes from TCRdb applying MiXCR to the multiplex PCR reads. The repertoire has almost 350,000 distinct CDR3 sequences, around a fifth of them found once; the top ten carry just under 30%. In regard to this clonotype: What it recognizes is unknown.

Time point defined: persistent/refractory GD, antithyroid drugs over 5 years with positive TRAb. With RNA extracted from PBMCs as input, the TCR library was made. This sequence was found in a female donor with Graves disease. The chain is built from TRBV20-1 and TRBJ2-6; the match to TRBD2 covers 9 bases. The sample consisted of peripheral blood mononuclear cells (PBMCs), taken when the disease was refractory, from a patient treated with antithyroid drugs. CDR3 region: CSAPAGGSGANVLTF. The CDR3 region has the DNA TGCAGTGCGCCAGCGGGGGGCTCTGGGGCCAACGTCCTGACTTTC.